This TCR beta chain was observed in a study of T cells after yellow fever vaccination. This CDR3 spans 16 amino acids. J was trimmed by 10 bases and V by 3 bases; bases with no gene match: 12. Germline lookup yields CDR1 SGHKS and CDR2 YYEKEE (reference sequence). Study-wide results and limits: Clonotype sharing between CD4 and CD8 compartments was small.

Universal primer sites and UMIs were introduced during 5'RACE template-switching synthesis of TCR cDNA. One entry per CDR3 protein, called by TCRdb with MiXCR from the 5' RACE reads. The data contain around 200,000 distinct CDR3 sequences, roughly 9.6% of them singletons. This clonotype was counted a single time. Its antigen is undetermined. The sequence came from a young man who received the YFV17D yellow fever vaccine. The material was CD8+ T cells sorted from PBMCs, obtained 15 days after the yellow fever booster vaccination. The chain employs TRBV5-5 and TRBJ2-1; 11 bases match TRBD2. CDR3 amino acids: CASSYTGTSGPLEQFF. CDR3 nucleotides: TGTGCCAGCAGCTACACCGGGACTAGCGGTCCTTTAGAGCAGTTCTTC.